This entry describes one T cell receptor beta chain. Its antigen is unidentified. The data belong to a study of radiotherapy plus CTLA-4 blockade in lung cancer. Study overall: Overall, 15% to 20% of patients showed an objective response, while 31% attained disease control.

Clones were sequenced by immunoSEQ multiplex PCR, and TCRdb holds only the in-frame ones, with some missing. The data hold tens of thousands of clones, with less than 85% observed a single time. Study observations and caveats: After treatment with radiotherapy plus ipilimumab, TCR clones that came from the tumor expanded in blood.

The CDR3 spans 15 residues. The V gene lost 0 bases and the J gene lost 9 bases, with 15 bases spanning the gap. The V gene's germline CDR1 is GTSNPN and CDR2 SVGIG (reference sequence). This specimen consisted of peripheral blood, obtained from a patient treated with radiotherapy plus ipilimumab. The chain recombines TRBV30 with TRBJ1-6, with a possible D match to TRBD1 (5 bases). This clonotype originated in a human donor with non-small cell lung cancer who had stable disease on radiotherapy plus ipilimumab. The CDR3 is CAWSVARAWGSPLHF. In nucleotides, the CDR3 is TGTGCCTGGAGTGTTGCCAGGGCTTGGGGTTCACCCCTCCACTTT.